One T cell receptor beta chain is described in this entry. Its antigen remains unidentified. Template switching (which added a universal primer site) was used, and cDNA carried unique molecular identifiers. TCRdb reprocessed the 5' RACE reads via MiXCR and lists one record per CDR3 protein. Seen here are around 550,000 distinct CDR3 sequences, 15% observed once, and the top ten hold nearly 0.45%. Germline lookup yields CDR1 MDHEN and CDR2 SYDVKM. Germline trimming cut 7 bases from V and 7 bases from J; bases unmatched to any gene: 16. CDR3 length equals 16 residues. The record originates from a study of identical twins. General study findings and limits: Out-of-frame alpha sequences shared between twins exhibited an excess of low generation probability.

This sample also appeared in a second study, on yellow fever vaccine responses in identical twins. That source adds: Convergence reportedly seemed to mark part of the twins' vaccine T cell response, with personalization marking the rest.

The V and J genes are TRBV28 and TRBJ2-1; 7 nucleotides match TRBD1. The sample consisted of CD4+ T cells sorted from blood. The source of this sequence is a woman under 30 in good health. The CDR3 coding sequence is TGTGCCAGCACCTATACCGGGACAGCGCCGCCAAATGAGCAGTTCTTC. This translates into CASTYTGTAPPNEQFF.